The 22 T cell receptor beta chains reported below all come from one sample, sequenced in a study of T-cell memory formation after mild COVID-19. TCRdb re-analysed the 5' RACE reads in MiXCR, keeping a single row per CDR3 protein. The sample includes a few hundred thousand distinct CDR3 sequences, approximately 15% of them seen just once. Sequencing was performed on PBMCs or a T cell subset sorted from them (not recorded which). All receptors come from a young man who had mild COVID-19 (a few samples of this study predate the infection). Cell type and time point are not known.

This rearrangement joins TRBV7-7 to TRBJ2-3; 8 bases are shared with TRBD2. CDR3 length equals 16 residues. Germline CDR1 and CDR2: SSHAT and FNYEAQ (reference sequence). The junction had 8 bases not matched to a gene; V was cut back by 1 base and J by 5 bases. The CDR3 loop reads CASSLGTSRGQDTQYF. DNA for the CDR3: TGTGCCAGCAGCTTAGGGACTAGCCGGGGTCAAGATACGCAGTATTTT. The full variable domain, its missing parts supplied by reference TRBV7-7 and TRBJ2-3, is GAGVSQSPRYKVTKRGQDVTLRCDPISSHATLYWYQQALGQGPEFLTYFNYEAQPDKSGLPSDRFSAERPEGSISTLTIQRTEQRDSAMYRCASSLGTSRGQDTQYFGPGTRLTVL.

The V call is TRBV7-9, the J call TRBJ1-5, with D possibly being TRBD1 (5 bases). V was shortened by 0 bases and J by 4 bases, with 7 bases between the two germline ends. Germline V lookup: CDR1 SEHNR, CDR2 FQNEAQ (reference sequence). This CDR3 has 14 amino acids. The CDR3: CASSLAGANQPQHF. As DNA, the CDR3 is TGTGCCAGCAGCTTAGCAGGGGCGAATCAGCCCCAGCATTTT.

This clonotype was seen a few times. The chain employs TRBV20-1 and TRBJ2-7; D unclear. With 5 bases removed from V and 7 bases from J, the gap between germline ends came to 12 bases. Germline V gene lookup returns CDR1 DFQATT and CDR2 SNEGSKA (reference sequence). The CDR3 has 11 amino acids. In nucleotides, the CDR3 is TGCAGTGCTTGGAGTCATCGGGAGCAGTACTTC. It encodes CSAWSHREQYF.

This clonotype has a single count. This chain joins TRBV7-9 and TRBJ1-1; perhaps TRBD1 as D (5 bases). Germline V gene data show CDR1 as SEHNR and CDR2 as FQNEAQ (reference sequence). Trimming removed 4 bases at V and 0 bases at J, with 15 bases between. The CDR3 runs 16 residues. CDR3 sequence reads: CASSSLGGPMNTEAFF. The CDR3 nucleotides are TGTGCCAGCAGCTCATTGGGGGGACCGATGAACACTGAAGCTTTCTTT.

The J gene is TRBJ2-5, the V gene TRBV4-1; TRBD2 aligns across 15 bases. The CDR3 spans 19 residues. V shed 4 bases and J 9 bases; nucleotides not matched to a gene: 18. Germline CDR1 reads MGHRA; CDR2 reads YSYEKL. The CDR3 region has the DNA TGCGCCAGCAGCCTCCGGCCCGGGACTAGCGGGGGGCAAGTGGGGTCCCAGTACTTC. Translated, it gives CASSLRPGTSGGQVGSQYF.

The chain combines TRBV20-1 with TRBJ2-1; D gene unclear. The germline V gene encodes CDR1 DFQATT and CDR2 SNEGSKA (reference sequence). The ends were cut back, 0 bases at V and 11 bases at J, with 8 bases in the middle. CDR3 length: 11 amino acids. CDR3: CSAREAPKQFF. CDR3 DNA: TGCAGTGCTAGAGAGGCTCCGAAGCAGTTCTTC.

The rearrangement joins TRBV2 to TRBJ2-7; a weak D match, TRBD2 (5 bases). This CDR3 has 12 residues. Germline lookup yields CDR1 SNHLY and CDR2 FYNNEI. Trimming took 6 bases from V and 6 from J, leaving 12 bases between them. This chain's CDR3 is CASRPPGFEQYV. The CDR3 region has the DNA TGTGCCAGCAGGCCCCCGGGGTTCGAGCAGTACGTC.

This clonotype was seen many times. V and J are TRBV7-2 and TRBJ2-1; 10 bases map to TRBD2. The trim removed 2 bases at V and 9 bases at J, leaving 4 bases unmatched. The CDR3 has 14 amino acids. In germline, CDR1 is SGHTA, CDR2 FQGNSA. In nucleotides, the CDR3 is TGTGCCAGCAGCTTACCCCCTAGCGGGGGTGAGCAGTTCTTC. It translates to CASSLPPSGGEQFF.

The CDR3 sequence is CASSSRQGDGYTF. CDR3 bases: TGTGCCAGCAGCTCGAGACAGGGGGATGGCTACACCTTC. The V call is TRBV7-2, the J call TRBJ1-2, with 9 bases that match TRBD1. The germline V gene has CDR1 SGHTA and CDR2 FQGNSA. This CDR3 spans 13 amino acids. V trimming: 4 bases; J trimming: 6 bases; junction bases outside the gene matches: 3.

This clonotype occurred a few times. The chain employs TRBV7-2 and TRBJ1-2, with D hard to call. V was shortened by 8 bases and J by 8 bases, with 21 bases between the two germline ends. The CDR3 covers 14 residues. Germline lookup yields CDR1 SGHTA and CDR2 FQGNSA. The CDR3, as DNA: TGTGCCAGCGGGTCTAAGGGCGCGAGTAAGGGCTACACCTTC. Residues: CASGSKGASKGYTF.

The V and J genes are TRBV4-2 and TRBJ2-7; tentatively, D is TRBD1 (6 bases). From germline, CDR1 is LGHNA and CDR2 YNFKEQ. This CDR3 is built from 15 residues. The V end lost 5 bases, the J end lost 4 bases, and 18 bases lay between the germline ends. Written as DNA, the CDR3 is TGTGCCAGCAGCGCAGGCAGGGGCCGGGCTTACGAGCAGTACGTC. Protein product: CASSAGRGRAYEQYV.

This clonotype was observed a few times. V and J are TRBV28 and TRBJ2-1; 9 nucleotides line up with TRBD2. J was trimmed by 12 bases and V by 7 bases; bases with no gene match: 13. Germline assignment: CDR1 MDHEN and CDR2 SYDVKM. This CDR3 has 14 amino acids. The CDR3 nucleotides are TGTGCCAGCACCGAACCGATAGCGGGGGCAGGGCAGTTCTTC. Its protein is CASTEPIAGAGQFF.

This clonotype showed up just a few times. The chain recombines TRBV10-3 with TRBJ2-7, with TRBD2 matching over 8 bases. J was trimmed by 2 bases and V by 8 bases; bases with no gene match: 8. Germline V gene data show CDR1 as ENHRY and CDR2 as SYGVKD. The CDR3 runs 14 residues. CDR3 residues: CAISEGGGTYEQYV. The CDR3 coding sequence is TGTGCCATCTCGGAGGGCGGGGGGACCTACGAGCAGTACGTC.

This clonotype was picked up a small number of times. The chain links TRBV6-6 to TRBJ2-3; TRBD2 aligns across 12 bases. Trimming cost V 4 bases and J 10 bases; bases outside gene matches: 9. This CDR3 is 15 amino acids long. CDR1 is MNHNY, CDR2 SVGAGI, per germline (reference sequence). CDR3 residues: CASSSGLAGRQSQYF. The DNA for the CDR3 is TGTGCCAGCAGTTCGGGACTAGCGGGTCGGCAGTCGCAGTATTTT.

This clonotype has just a few counts. The rearrangement uses TRBV12-3 or TRBV12-4 and TRBJ2-1, with TRBD1 identical over 9 bases. CDR3 size: 14 residues. Unmatched junction bases numbered 8, after V lost 7 bases and J lost 7 bases. The CDR3 reads CASNTGGARNEQFF. The CDR3 nucleotides are TGTGCCAGCAACACAGGGGGCGCACGGAATGAGCAGTTCTTC.

This sequence joins TRBV3-1 and TRBJ2-7; D might be TRBD2 (5 bases). V was pared by 3 bases and J by 5 bases, with 11 bases between. Germline V gives CDR1 LGHDT, CDR2 YNNKEL (reference sequence). The CDR3 totals 13 residues. CDR3: CASSHSSGDEQYF. The CDR3 nucleotides read TGTGCCAGCAGCCACTCCAGCGGCGACGAGCAGTACTTC.

This clonotype was seen more than once but under ten times. The V call is TRBV7-9, the J call TRBJ1-1; maybe TRBD1 (6 bases). V lost 5 bases to trimming and J lost 4 bases, with 17 bases between them. Germline V lookup: CDR1 SEHNR, CDR2 FQNEAQ (reference sequence). CDR3 size: 15 residues. The CDR3 loop is CASSPMGGLVTEAFF. The CDR3, as DNA: TGTGCCAGCAGCCCCATGGGGGGCTTGGTCACTGAAGCTTTCTTT. The full variable domain, completed using reference TRBV7-9 and TRBJ1-1, is DTGVSQNPRHKITKRGQNVTFRCDPISEHNRLYWYRQTLGQGPEFLTYFQNEAQLEKSRLLSDRFSAERPKGSFSTLEIQRTEQGDSAMYLCASSPMGGLVTEAFFGQGTRLTVV.

This sequence joins TRBV11-2 and TRBJ2-7, with a tentative D call TRBD1 (5 bases). Between the trimmed V and J ends, which lost 5 bases and 4 bases, there was a span of 6 bases. The CDR3 extends over 11 amino acids. CDR1 and CDR2 from the germline V gene are SGHAT and FQNNGV. The CDR3 here is CASSKGYEQYF. In DNA form, the CDR3 reads TGTGCCAGCAGCAAGGGGTACGAGCAGTACTTC.

This sequence joins TRBV18 and TRBJ1-2; TRBD1 matches 7 bases. V lost 6 bases to trimming and J lost 4 bases; unmatched junction nucleotides: 5. CDR1 KGHSH and CDR2 LQKENI come from the germline V gene. CDR3 length equals 13 residues. In DNA form, the CDR3 reads TGTGCCAGCTCTCAGGGGGAGGGCTATGGCTACACCTTC. It encodes CASSQGEGYGYTF.

The CDR3 reads CASRIHLGVRDTQYF. DNA for the CDR3: TGTGCCAGCAGGATCCACTTGGGGGTAAGGGATACGCAGTATTTT. This chain uses TRBV12-3 or TRBV12-4 with TRBJ2-3; D might be TRBD1 or TRBD2, each matching 5 bases. Trimming took 6 bases from V and 6 from J, leaving 19 bases between them. There are 15 residues in the CDR3.

The J gene is TRBJ1-6, the V gene TRBV5-5; the D is unclear. V lost 2 bases and J 7 bases, leaving 10 bases between the germline ends. The germline gives CDR1 SGHKS, CDR2 YYEKEE (reference sequence). The CDR3 consists of 14 residues. CDR3 loop: CASSFTNVNSPLHF. The CDR3 bases are TGTGCCAGCAGCTTCACAAACGTGAATTCACCCCTCCACTTT.

This clonotype was picked up many times. The gene calls are TRBV4-1 and TRBJ1-1; possible D gene TRBD1, 6 bases. The CDR3 spans 14 residues. Trimming stripped 6 bases from V and 4 bases from J, with 15 bases between. CDR1 is MGHRA and CDR2 is YSYEKL in the germline V gene. CDR3 nucleotide sequence: TGCGCCAGCAGACAGGGCTTGGGCGTCACTGAAGCTTTCTTT. Protein product: CASRQGLGVTEAFF.